Presented here are 21 T cell receptor beta chains from one specimen sequenced in a study of blood T cell repertoires in COVID-19. Data came from immunoSEQ multiplex PCR; TCRdb stores just in-frame clones and leaves some out. Among some 110,000 clones listed, about nine tenths were seen once. The sequencing sample was made of peripheral blood. Source of these receptors: a human donor in a cohort sampled during active COVID-19.

The rearrangement joins TRBV7-2 to TRBJ1-1; no clear D gene. Trimming removed 0 bases from V and 8 bases from J, with 7 bases in between. CDR1 and CDR2 (germline): SGHTA, FQGNSA. CDR3 length: 12 amino acids. In nucleotides, the CDR3 is TGTGCCAGCAGCTTAGCGGTGAGAGAAGCTTTCTTT. Its protein product is CASSLAVREAFF.

The V gene is TRBV6-5, the J gene TRBJ2-3; 8 bases are shared with TRBD2. The CDR3 runs to 16 residues. V shed 2 bases and J 3 bases; nucleotides not matched to a gene: 7. CDR1 is MNHEY and CDR2 is SVGAGI in the germline V gene. The CDR3 region is CASSYPAGEGTDTQYF. The CDR3 nucleotides are TGTGCCAGCAGTTACCCAGCGGGAGAGGGTACAGATACGCAGTATTTT.

The chain employs TRBV6-2 or TRBV6-3 and TRBJ2-2; no reliable D call. The germline gives CDR1 MNHEY, CDR2 SVGEGT. The CDR3 sequence is 14 residues long. The ends were cut back, 1 base at V and 6 bases at J, with 9 bases in the middle. DNA of the CDR3: TGTGCCAGCAGTTACTGGTACTCCGCCGGGGAGCTGTTTTTT. Amino acids: CASSYWYSAGELFF.

This chain uses TRBV6-4 with TRBJ2-5, with a tentative D call TRBD1 (6 bases). The V gene lost 2 bases and the J gene lost 5 bases, with 9 bases spanning the gap. This CDR3 region has 13 residues. Germline CDR1 MRHNA, CDR2 SNTAGT. CDR3 sequence reads: CASSDGQGETQYF. CDR3 DNA: TGTGCCAGCAGTGACGGGCAGGGGGAGACCCAGTACTTC.

This chain links TRBV11-2 with TRBJ1-6; TRBD1 might be the D (5 bases). The germline V and J ends were trimmed by 7 bases and 7 bases, with 14 bases remaining between them. CDR3 length equals 14 residues. The germline gives CDR1 SGHAT, CDR2 FQNNGV. The CDR3 DNA reads as TGTGCCAGCACCTTGCGTGGGGCGAATTCACCCCTCCACTTT. Amino acid sequence: CASTLRGANSPLHF.

The V gene is TRBV28, the J gene TRBJ1-4; 9 bases are shared with TRBD1. Looked up from germline, CDR1 is MDHEN and CDR2 is SYDVKM. The CDR3 is made up of 14 amino acids. V was clipped by 6 bases and J by 5 bases; unmatched bases: 4. In DNA form, the CDR3 reads TGTGCCAGCAGCCTAGGGACAGGGAATGAAAAACTGTTTTTT. Translated: CASSLGTGNEKLFF.

CDR3 sequence reads: CASSSQGQGYFSPLHF. For the CDR3, the DNA is TGTGCCAGCAGTTCTCAAGGGCAGGGGTACTTTTCACCCCTCCACTTT. V usage is TRBV6-5 and J usage is TRBJ1-6; maybe TRBD1 (6 bases). Per germline, CDR1 MNHEY and CDR2 SVGAGI. Trimming shortened V by 4 bases and J by 9 bases, and 19 bases separated the two germline ends. This CDR3 is 16 amino acids long.

The chain recombines TRBV5-1 with TRBJ1-3; TRBD1 agrees at 12 bases. Germline loops: CDR1 SGHRS, CDR2 YFSETQ. This CDR3 comprises 19 residues. Unmatched junction bases numbered 16, after V lost 5 bases and J lost 4 bases. The CDR3 DNA is TGCGCCAGCAGTTTCTCGACCGGGACAGGGGGCGCGACGGGAAACACCATATATTTT. Translated: CASSFSTGTGGATGNTIYF.

This clone was detected a few times. This rearrangement joins TRBV6-5 to TRBJ2-7; TRBD2 matches 13 bases. The V segment lost 6 bases and the J segment 6 bases; nucleotides outside the gene matches: 5. Germline V gives CDR1 MNHEY, CDR2 SVGAGI. This CDR3 spans 14 amino acids. The CDR3 bases are TGTGCCAGCAGGCGGACTAGCGGGAGCAGCGAGCAGTACTTC. As protein: CASRRTSGSSEQYF.

The chain has TRBV2 and TRBJ1-5, with D possibly being TRBD1 (5 bases). The germline CDR1 and CDR2 sequences are SNHLY and FYNNEI. The V and J ends lost 2 bases and 2 bases respectively, with 13 bases between them. The CDR3 spans 16 residues. CDR3 in amino acids: CASSERQKKGNQPQHF. The CDR3 DNA reads as TGTGCCAGCAGTGAAAGACAGAAGAAAGGCAATCAGCCCCAGCATTTT. The whole variable domain, filled in from reference TRBV2 and TRBJ1-5, reads EPEVTQTPSHQVTQMGQEVILRCVPISNHLYFYWYRQILGQKVEFLVSFYNNEISEKSEIFDDQFSVERPDGSNFTLKIRSTKLEDSAMYFCASSERQKKGNQPQHFGDGTRLSIL.

V usage is TRBV28 and J usage is TRBJ2-2; 7 bases are shared with TRBD2. The ends lost 4 bases at V and 4 bases at J; junction bases unmatched: 3. The CDR3 spans 14 residues. Germline V lookup: CDR1 MDHEN, CDR2 SYDVKM. The CDR3 protein is CASSYRLATGELFF. CDR3 coding DNA: TGTGCCAGCAGTTATCGACTAGCCACCGGGGAGCTGTTTTTT.

This clone was picked up one time. The rearrangement uses TRBV12-3 or TRBV12-4 and TRBJ1-2; 10 bases match TRBD1. The CDR3 has 12 amino acids. Unmatched junction bases numbered 1, after V lost 6 bases and J lost 6 bases. The CDR3 is CASRTGGHGYTF. The CDR3, as DNA: TGTGCCAGCAGGACAGGGGGCCATGGCTACACCTTC.

This rearrangement joins TRBV11-3 to TRBJ2-1; no firm D call. Trimming removed 2 bases from V and 5 bases from J, with 4 bases in between. CDR1 is SGHNT, CDR2 YENEEA, per germline. The CDR3 spans 12 residues. CDR3 sequence: CASSLSHNEQFF. For the CDR3, the DNA is TGTGCCAGCAGCTTAAGCCACAATGAGCAGTTCTTC.

The chain is built from TRBV6-5 and TRBJ2-1; the match to TRBD2 covers 8 bases. This CDR3 is 16 amino acids long. V was clipped by 2 bases and J by 9 bases; unmatched bases: 12. Germline V gene lookup returns CDR1 MNHEY and CDR2 SVGAGI. The DNA of the CDR3 is TGTGCCAGCAGTTACCCACCGGGAGCGGGAGTCACTGAGCAGTTCTTC. Translation: CASSYPPGAGVTEQFF.

CDR3 sequence (DNA): TGTGCCAGCAGTGAAGCGGGGCAGTCCAACTATGGCTACACCTTC. It specifies CASSEAGQSNYGYTF. This chain uses TRBV2 with TRBJ1-2; TRBD1 might be the D (5 bases). V lost 0 bases to trimming and J lost 2 bases, with 10 bases between them. Looked up from germline, CDR1 is SNHLY and CDR2 is FYNNEI. The CDR3 totals 15 residues.

The rearrangement joins TRBV3-1 (or the pseudogene TRBV3-2) to TRBJ2-7; 12 bases map to TRBD2. Germline-derived CDR1 and CDR2 are LGHDT and YNNKEL (reference sequence). CDR3 size: 15 residues. With 4 bases clipped from V and 4 bases from J, the junction kept 5 bases outside the gene matches. CDR3 amino acids: CASSLTSGSGYEQYF. The CDR3 DNA sequence: TGTGCCAGCAGCCTGACTAGCGGGAGTGGGTACGAGCAGTACTTC.

The rearrangement links TRBV27 to TRBJ2-7; 7 bases match TRBD1. The CDR3 is 13 amino acids. J lost 6 bases, V lost 3 bases, and 5 bases had no gene match. The germline gives CDR1 MNHEY, CDR2 SMNVEV (reference sequence). The CDR3 coding sequence is TGTGCCAGCAGTTTTACAGGGGATTCCGAGCAGTACTTC. This sequence encodes CASSFTGDSEQYF.

In this sample, this clone turned up once. This chain joins TRBV10-2 and TRBJ2-7; TRBD1 agrees at 12 bases. Per germline, CDR1 WSHSY and CDR2 SAAADI. With V trimmed by 6 bases and J by 7 bases, 7 bases remained unmatched. The CDR3 consists of 14 residues. The CDR3 nucleotides read TGCGCCAGCAGGGGGACAGGGGGCGCCGGGGAGCAGTACTTC. Protein: CASRGTGGAGEQYF.

V and J are TRBV5-1 and TRBJ2-1; 9 positions match TRBD2. The V segment lost 4 bases and the J segment 4 bases; nucleotides outside the gene matches: 3. CDR3 size: 14 residues. Germline V gene data show CDR1 as SGHRS and CDR2 as YFSETQ. The CDR3 here is CASSAGGPYNEQFF. CDR3 nucleotides: TGCGCCAGCAGCGCGGGAGGGCCATACAATGAGCAGTTCTTC.

The chain links TRBV27 to TRBJ2-7; TRBD2 aligns across 10 bases. The J segment lost 3 bases and the V segment lost 5 bases, leaving 10 bases of the junction unmatched. This CDR3 contains 16 residues. The germline gives CDR1 MNHEY, CDR2 SMNVEV (reference sequence). In nucleotides, the CDR3 is TGTGCCAGCAGTATGCTTACTAGCGGGAAATACTACGAGCAGTACTTC. As protein: CASSMLTSGKYYEQYF.

This chain uses TRBV5-4 with TRBJ1-2, with 7 positions matching TRBD1. The CDR3 is 13 amino acids. V lost 2 bases to trimming and J lost 6 bases; unmatched junction nucleotides: 4. The V gene's germline CDR1 is SGHNT and CDR2 YYREEE (reference sequence). CDR3 DNA sequence: TGTGCCAGCAGCTTTGGACAGGAGGATGGCTACACCTTC. Encoded protein: CASSFGQEDGYTF.